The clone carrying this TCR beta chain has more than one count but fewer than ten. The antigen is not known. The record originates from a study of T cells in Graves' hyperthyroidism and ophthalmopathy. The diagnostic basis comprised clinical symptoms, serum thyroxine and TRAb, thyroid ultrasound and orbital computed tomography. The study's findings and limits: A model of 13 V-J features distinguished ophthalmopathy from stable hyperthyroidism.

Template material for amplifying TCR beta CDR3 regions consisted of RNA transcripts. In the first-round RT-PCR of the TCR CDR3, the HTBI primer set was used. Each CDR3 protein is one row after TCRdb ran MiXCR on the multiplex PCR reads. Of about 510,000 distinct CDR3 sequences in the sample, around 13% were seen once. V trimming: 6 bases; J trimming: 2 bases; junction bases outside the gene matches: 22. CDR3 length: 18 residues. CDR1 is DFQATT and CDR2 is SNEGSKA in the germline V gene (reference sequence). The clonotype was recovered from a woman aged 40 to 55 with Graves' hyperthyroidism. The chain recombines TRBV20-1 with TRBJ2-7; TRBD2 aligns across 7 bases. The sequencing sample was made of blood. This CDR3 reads CSAPTRGRSRTSAYEQYF. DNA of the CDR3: TGCAGTGCCCCCACAAGGGGCAGGAGTCGTACTAGCGCCTACGAGCAGTACTTC.